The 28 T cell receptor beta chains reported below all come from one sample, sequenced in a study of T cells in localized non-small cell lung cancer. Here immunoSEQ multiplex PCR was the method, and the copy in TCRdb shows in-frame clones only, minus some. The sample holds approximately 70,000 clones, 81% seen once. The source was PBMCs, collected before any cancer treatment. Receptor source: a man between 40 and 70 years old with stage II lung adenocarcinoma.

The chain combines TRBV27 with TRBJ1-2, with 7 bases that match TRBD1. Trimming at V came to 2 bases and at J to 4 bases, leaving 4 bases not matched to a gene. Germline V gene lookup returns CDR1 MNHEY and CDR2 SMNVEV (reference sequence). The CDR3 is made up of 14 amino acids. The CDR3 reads CASSLRDSGYGYTF. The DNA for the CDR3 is TGTGCCAGCAGTTTAAGGGACAGCGGCTATGGCTACACCTTC.

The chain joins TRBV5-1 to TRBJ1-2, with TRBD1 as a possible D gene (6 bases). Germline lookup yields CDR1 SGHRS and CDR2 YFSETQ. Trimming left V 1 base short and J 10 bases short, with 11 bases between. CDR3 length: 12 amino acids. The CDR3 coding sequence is TGCGCCAGCAGCTTGCGGGGGCGCGACTACACCTTC. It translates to CASSLRGRDYTF.

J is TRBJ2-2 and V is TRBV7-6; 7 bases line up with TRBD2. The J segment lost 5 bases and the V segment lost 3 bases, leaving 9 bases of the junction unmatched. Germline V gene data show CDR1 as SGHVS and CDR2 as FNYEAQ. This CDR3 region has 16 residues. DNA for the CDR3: TGTGCCAGCAGCTTCGATGGCGGGAGACGAACCGGGGAGCTGTTTTTT. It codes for CASSFDGGRRTGELFF.

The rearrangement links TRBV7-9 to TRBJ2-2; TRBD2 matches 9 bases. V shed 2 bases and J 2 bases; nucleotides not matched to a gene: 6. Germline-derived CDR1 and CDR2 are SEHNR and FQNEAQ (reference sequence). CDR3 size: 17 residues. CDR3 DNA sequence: TGTGCCAGCAGCTTATTGGGTAGCGGGAGCAACACCGGGGAGCTGTTTTTT. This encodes CASSLLGSGSNTGELFF.

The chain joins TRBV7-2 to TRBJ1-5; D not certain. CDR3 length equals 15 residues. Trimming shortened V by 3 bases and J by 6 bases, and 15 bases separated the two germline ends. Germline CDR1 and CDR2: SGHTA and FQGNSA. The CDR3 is CASSLTISPGQPQHF. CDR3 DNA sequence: TGTGCCAGCAGCTTGACAATAAGCCCAGGTCAGCCCCAGCATTTT. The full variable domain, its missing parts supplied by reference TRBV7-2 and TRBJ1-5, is GAGVSQSPSNKVTEKGKDVELRCDPISGHTALYWYRQSLGQGLEFLIYFQGNSAPDKSGLPSDRFSAERTGGSVSTLTIQRTQQEDSAVYLCASSLTISPGQPQHFGDGTRLSIL.

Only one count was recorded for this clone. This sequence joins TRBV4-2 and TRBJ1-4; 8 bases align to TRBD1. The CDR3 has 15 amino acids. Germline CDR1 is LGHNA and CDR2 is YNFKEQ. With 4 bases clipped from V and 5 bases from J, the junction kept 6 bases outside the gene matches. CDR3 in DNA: TGTGCCAGCAGCCTATATAGACAGGGGAATGAAAAACTGTTTTTT. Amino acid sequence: CASSLYRQGNEKLFF.

The CDR3 protein is CASSGGTANQAEAFF. The DNA for the CDR3 is TGCGCCAGCAGCGGGGGGACAGCCAACCAGGCTGAAGCTTTCTTT. The rearrangement joins TRBV5-1 to TRBJ1-1; 7 bases are shared with TRBD1. This CDR3 is 15 amino acids long. After removal of 4 bases from V and 6 bases from J, the junction contained 12 bases not matched to a gene. CDR1 and CDR2 (germline): SGHRS, YFSETQ.

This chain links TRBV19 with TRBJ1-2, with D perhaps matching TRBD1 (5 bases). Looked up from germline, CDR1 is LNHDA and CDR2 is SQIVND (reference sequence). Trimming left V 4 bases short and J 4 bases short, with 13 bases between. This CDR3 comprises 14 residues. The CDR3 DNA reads TGTGCCAGTAGTAGTCAATCGGGGCCCTATGGCTACACCTTC. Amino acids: CASSSQSGPYGYTF. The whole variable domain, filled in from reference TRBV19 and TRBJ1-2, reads DGGITQSPKYLFRKEGQNVTLSCEQNLNHDAMYWYRQDPGQGLRLIYYSQIVNDFQKGDIAEGYSVSREKKESFPLTVTSAQKNPTAFYLCASSSQSGPYGYTFGSGTRLTVV.

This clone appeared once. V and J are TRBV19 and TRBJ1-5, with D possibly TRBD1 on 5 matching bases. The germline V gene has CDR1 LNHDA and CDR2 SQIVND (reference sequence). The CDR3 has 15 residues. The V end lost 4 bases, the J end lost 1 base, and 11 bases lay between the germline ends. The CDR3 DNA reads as TGTGCCAGTAGTAAGTGGACATCAAGCAATCAGCCCCAGCATTTT. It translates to CASSKWTSSNQPQHF.

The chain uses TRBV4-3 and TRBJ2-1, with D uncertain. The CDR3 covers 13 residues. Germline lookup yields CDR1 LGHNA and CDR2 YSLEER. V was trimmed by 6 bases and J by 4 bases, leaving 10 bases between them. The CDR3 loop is CASSPSRYNEQFF. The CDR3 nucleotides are TGCGCCAGCAGTCCAAGTCGATACAATGAGCAGTTCTTC.

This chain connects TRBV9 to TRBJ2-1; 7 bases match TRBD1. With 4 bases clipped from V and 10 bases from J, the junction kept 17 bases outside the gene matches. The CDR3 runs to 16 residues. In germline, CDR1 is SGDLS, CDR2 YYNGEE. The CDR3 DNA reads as TGTGCCAGCAGCCCGACGAGGGGACAGAGGGGAGAGGAGCAGTTCTTC. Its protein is CASSPTRGQRGEEQFF. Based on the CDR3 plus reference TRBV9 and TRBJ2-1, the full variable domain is DSGVTQTPKHLITATGQRVTLRCSPRSGDLSVYWYQQSLDQGLQFLIQYYNGEERAKGNILERFSAQQFPDLHSELNLSSLELGDSALYFCASSPTRGQRGEEQFFGPGTRLTVL.

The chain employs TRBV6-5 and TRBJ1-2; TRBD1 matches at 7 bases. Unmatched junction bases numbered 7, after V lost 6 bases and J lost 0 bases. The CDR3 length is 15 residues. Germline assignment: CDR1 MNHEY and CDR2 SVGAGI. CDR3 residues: CASRYRGETNYGYTF. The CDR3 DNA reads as TGTGCCAGCAGGTACAGGGGCGAGACTAACTATGGCTACACCTTC.

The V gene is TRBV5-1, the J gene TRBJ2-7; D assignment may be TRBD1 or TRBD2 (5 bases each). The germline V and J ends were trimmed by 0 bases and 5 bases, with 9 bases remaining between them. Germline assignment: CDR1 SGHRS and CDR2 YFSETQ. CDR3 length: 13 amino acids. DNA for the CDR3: TGCGCCAGCAGCTTGGTAGTGGGGGACGAGCAGTACTTC. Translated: CASSLVVGDEQYF.

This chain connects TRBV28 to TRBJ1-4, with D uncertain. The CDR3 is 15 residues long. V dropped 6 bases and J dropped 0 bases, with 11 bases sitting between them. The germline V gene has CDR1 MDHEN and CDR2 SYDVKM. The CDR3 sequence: CASRNYVSTNEKLFF. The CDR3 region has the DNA TGTGCCAGCAGAAATTATGTCTCAACTAATGAAAAACTGTTTTTT. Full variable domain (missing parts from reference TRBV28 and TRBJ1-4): DVKVTQSSRYLVKRTGEKVFLECVQDMDHENMFWYRQDPGLGLRLIYFSYDVKMKEKGDIPEGYSVSREKKERFSLILESASTNQTSMYLCASRNYVSTNEKLFFGSGTQLSVL.

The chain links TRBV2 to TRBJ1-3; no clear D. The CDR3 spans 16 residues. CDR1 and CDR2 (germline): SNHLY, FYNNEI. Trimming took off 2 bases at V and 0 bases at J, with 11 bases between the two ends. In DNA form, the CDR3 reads TGTGCCAGCAGTGAAATCCGGCAGAGCTCTGGAAACACCATATATTTT. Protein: CASSEIRQSSGNTIYF. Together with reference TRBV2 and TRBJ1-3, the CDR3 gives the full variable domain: EPEVTQTPSHQVTQMGQEVILRCVPISNHLYFYWYRQILGQKVEFLVSFYNNEISEKSEIFDDQFSVERPDGSNFTLKIRSTKLEDSAMYFCASSEIRQSSGNTIYFGEGSWLTVV.

CDR3 coding DNA: TGTGCCAGCAGCCCAGGTCTTGTGAGGAGGGAGACCCAGTACTTC. This encodes CASSPGLVRRETQYF. This rearrangement joins TRBV7-8 to TRBJ2-5; possibly TRBD2 for D (5 bases). Trimming left V 5 bases short and J 5 bases short, with 18 bases between. CDR3 length: 15 amino acids. CDR1 and CDR2 (germline): SGHVS, FQNEAQ.

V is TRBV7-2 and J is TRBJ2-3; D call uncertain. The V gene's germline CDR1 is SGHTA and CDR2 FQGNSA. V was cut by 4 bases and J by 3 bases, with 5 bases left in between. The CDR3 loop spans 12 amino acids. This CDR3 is CASSSVTDTQYF. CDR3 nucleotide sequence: TGTGCCAGCAGCTCCGTAACAGATACGCAGTATTTT.

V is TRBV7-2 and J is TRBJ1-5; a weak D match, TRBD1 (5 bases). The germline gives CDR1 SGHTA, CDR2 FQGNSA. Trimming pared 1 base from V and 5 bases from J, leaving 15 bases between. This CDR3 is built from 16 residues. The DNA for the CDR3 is TGTGCCAGCAGCTTAGGGGGACCCCGAGGGCATCAGCCCCAGCATTTT. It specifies CASSLGGPRGHQPQHF.

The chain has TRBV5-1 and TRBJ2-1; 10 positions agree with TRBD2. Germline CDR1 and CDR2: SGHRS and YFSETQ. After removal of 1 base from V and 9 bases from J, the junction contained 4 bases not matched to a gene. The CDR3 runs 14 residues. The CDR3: CASSLSGRDGEQFF. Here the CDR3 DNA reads TGCGCCAGCAGCTTGAGCGGGAGGGACGGTGAGCAGTTCTTC.

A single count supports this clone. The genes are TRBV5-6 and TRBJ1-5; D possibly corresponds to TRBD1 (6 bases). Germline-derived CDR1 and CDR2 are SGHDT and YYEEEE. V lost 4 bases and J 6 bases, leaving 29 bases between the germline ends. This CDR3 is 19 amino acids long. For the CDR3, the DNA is TGTGCCAGCAGCCCACCCCGGTGGGGGGGGGCAGGCGCAGGTCAGCCCCAGCATTTT. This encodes CASSPPRWGGAGAGQPQHF.

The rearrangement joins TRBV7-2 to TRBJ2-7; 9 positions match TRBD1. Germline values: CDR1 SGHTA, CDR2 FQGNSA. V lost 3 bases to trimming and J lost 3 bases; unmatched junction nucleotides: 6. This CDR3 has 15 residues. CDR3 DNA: TGTGCCAGCAGCTTGGGACAGGGCCTCTACTACGAGCAGTACTTC. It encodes CASSLGQGLYYEQYF.

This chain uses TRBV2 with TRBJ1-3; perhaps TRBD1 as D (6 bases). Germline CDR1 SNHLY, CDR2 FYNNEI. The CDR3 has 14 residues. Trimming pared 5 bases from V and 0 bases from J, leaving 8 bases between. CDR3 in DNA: TGTGCCAGCAGTCTGGACAGCTCTGGAAACACCATATATTTT. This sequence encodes CASSLDSSGNTIYF.

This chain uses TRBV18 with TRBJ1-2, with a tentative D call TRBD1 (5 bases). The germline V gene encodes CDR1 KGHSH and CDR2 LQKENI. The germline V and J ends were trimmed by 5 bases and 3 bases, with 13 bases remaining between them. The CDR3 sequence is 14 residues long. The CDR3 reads CASSYYPGDYGYTF. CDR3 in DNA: TGTGCCAGCTCATATTATCCGGGGGACTATGGCTACACCTTC.

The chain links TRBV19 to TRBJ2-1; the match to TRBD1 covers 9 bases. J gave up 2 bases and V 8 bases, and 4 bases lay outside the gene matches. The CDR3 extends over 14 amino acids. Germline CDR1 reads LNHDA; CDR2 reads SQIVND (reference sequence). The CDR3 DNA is TGTGCCAGTCAACAGGGGGCGGCCTACAATGAGCAGTTCTTC. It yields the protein CASQQGAAYNEQFF. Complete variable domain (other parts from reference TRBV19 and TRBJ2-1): DGGITQSPKYLFRKEGQNVTLSCEQNLNHDAMYWYRQDPGQGLRLIYYSQIVNDFQKGDIAEGYSVSREKKESFPLTVTSAQKNPTAFYLCASQQGAAYNEQFFGPGTRLTVL.

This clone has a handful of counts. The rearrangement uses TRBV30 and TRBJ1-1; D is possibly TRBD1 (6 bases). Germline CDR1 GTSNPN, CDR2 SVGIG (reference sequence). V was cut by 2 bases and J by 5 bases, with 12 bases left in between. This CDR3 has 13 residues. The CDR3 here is CAWSKGGLTEAFF. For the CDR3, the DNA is TGTGCCTGGAGTAAGGGGGGATTGACTGAAGCTTTCTTT.

Here the CDR3 DNA reads TGTGCCTGGGCCCAGAAGGTAGCGGGAGTCTACGAGCAGTACTTC. It encodes CAWAQKVAGVYEQYF. The chain is built from TRBV30 and TRBJ2-7; 9 bases are shared with TRBD2. The CDR3 runs to 15 residues. CDR1 and CDR2 (germline): GTSNPN, SVGIG (reference sequence). J lost 3 bases, V lost 5 bases, and 11 bases had no gene match.

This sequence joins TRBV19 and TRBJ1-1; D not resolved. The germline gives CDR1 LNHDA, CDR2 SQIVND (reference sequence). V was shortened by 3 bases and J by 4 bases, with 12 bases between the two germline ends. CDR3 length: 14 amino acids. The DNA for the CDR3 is TGTGCCAGTAGTATCCCCCGGAGCACCACTGAAGCTTTCTTT. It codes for CASSIPRSTTEAFF.

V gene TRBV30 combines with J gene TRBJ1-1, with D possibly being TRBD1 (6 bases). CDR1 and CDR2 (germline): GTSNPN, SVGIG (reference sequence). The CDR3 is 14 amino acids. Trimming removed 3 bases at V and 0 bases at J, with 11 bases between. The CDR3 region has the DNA TGTGCCTGGAGAGAGACAGGTTTGAACACTGAAGCTTTCTTT. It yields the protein CAWRETGLNTEAFF.